These T cell receptor beta chains were read from a single sample in a study of cytomegalovirus exposure and HLA in healthy donors. Profiled with immunoSEQ multiplex PCR; TCRdb holds only in-frame clones, not every one. The data show some 67,000 clones, roughly 75% seen once. The source material was PBMCs. Receptors were obtained from a man aged 60 to 69 in good health and CMV-seropositive. Each CDR3 is given with its conserved first and last residue. The order of the fields is J gene, V gene, D gene, clone size, CDR3 protein, CDR3 DNA. The D gene is left open where the match is weak. Only part of the rows carry a size: once, few, many, or a class if the clone is expanded.

j_gene: TRBJ1-2
v_gene: TRBV6-1
d_gene: -
abundance: -
CDR3aa: CASSEEGWYGYTF
CDR3nt: TGTGCCAGCAGTGAAGAGGGGTGGTATGGCTACACCTTC

j_gene: TRBJ2-7
v_gene: TRBV21-1
d_gene: -
abundance: -
CDR3aa: CASSKGLAEPFPYEQYF
CDR3nt: TGTGCCAGCAGCAAAGGTCTAGCGGAGCCCTTCCCCTACGAGCAGTACTTC

j_gene: TRBJ2-7
v_gene: TRBV7-7
d_gene: TRBD1
abundance: -
CDR3aa: CASSPRGQGYSYEQYF
CDR3nt: TGTGCTAGCAGCCCACGGGGACAGGGGTACTCCTACGAGCAGTACTTC

j_gene: TRBJ1-2
v_gene: TRBV28
d_gene: -
abundance: -
CDR3aa: CASSTQGGGRPYGYTF
CDR3nt: TGTGCCAGCAGTACACAAGGGGGGGGCCGACCCTATGGCTACACCTTC

j_gene: TRBJ2-3
v_gene: TRBV5-6
d_gene: TRBD2
abundance: -
CDR3aa: CASSFVSGGANTQYF
CDR3nt: TGTGCCAGCAGCTTCGTCTCGGGGGGGGCTAATACGCAGTATTTT

j_gene: TRBJ2-7
v_gene: TRBV10-1
d_gene: TRBD1
abundance: -
CDR3aa: CASSDGGTGAYEQYF
CDR3nt: TGCGCCAGCAGTGATGGCGGGACAGGGGCTTACGAGCAGTACTTC

j_gene: TRBJ1-4
v_gene: TRBV2
d_gene: -
abundance: -
CDR3aa: CASSEAWSGYNEKLFF
CDR3nt: TGTGCCAGCAGTGAAGCTTGGTCAGGCTATAATGAAAAACTGTTTTTT

j_gene: TRBJ1-4
v_gene: TRBV2
d_gene: -
abundance: -
CDR3aa: CASRSDTNNEKLFF
CDR3nt: TGTGCCAGCCGTTCGGACACGAATAATGAAAAACTGTTTTTT

j_gene: TRBJ1-5
v_gene: TRBV19
d_gene: TRBD1
abundance: -
CDR3aa: CASSFQQGNQPQHF
CDR3nt: TGTGCCAGTAGTTTCCAACAGGGGAATCAGCCCCAGCATTTT

j_gene: TRBJ2-3
v_gene: TRBV27
d_gene: -
abundance: -
CDR3aa: CASSRWQGAGTDTQYF
CDR3nt: TGTGCCAGCAGTCGCTGGCAGGGCGCGGGCACAGATACGCAGTATTTT

j_gene: TRBJ1-4
v_gene: TRBV11-2
d_gene: -
abundance: -
CDR3aa: CASSKDTHEKLFF
CDR3nt: TGTGCCAGCAGCAAAGACACTCACGAAAAACTGTTTTTT

j_gene: TRBJ1-3
v_gene: TRBV4-2
d_gene: -
abundance: -
CDR3aa: CASSRQGSSGNTIYF
CDR3nt: TGTGCCAGCAGCCGGCAGGGTTCCTCTGGAAACACCATATATTTT

j_gene: TRBJ2-2
v_gene: TRBV11-3
d_gene: TRBD1
abundance: -
CDR3aa: CASSTTGDGELFF
CDR3nt: TGTGCCAGCAGCACGACAGGGGACGGGGAGCTGTTTTTT

j_gene: TRBJ1-1
v_gene: TRBV19
d_gene: -
abundance: -
CDR3aa: CASSISHTEAFF
CDR3nt: TGTGCCAGTAGTATCTCTCACACTGAAGCTTTCTTT

j_gene: TRBJ2-2
v_gene: TRBV5-4
d_gene: -
abundance: -
CDR3aa: CASSLGRVDTGELFF
CDR3nt: TGTGCCAGCAGCTTGGGCAGGGTCGACACCGGGGAGCTGTTTTTT

j_gene: TRBJ2-3
v_gene: TRBV27
d_gene: TRBD1
abundance: -
CDR3aa: CASRRTGPSTDTQYF
CDR3nt: TGTGCCAGCCGGAGGACAGGCCCTAGCACAGATACGCAGTATTTT

j_gene: TRBJ2-5
v_gene: TRBV11-1
d_gene: -
abundance: -
CDR3aa: CASSIEKTQYF
CDR3nt: TGTGCCAGCAGTATAGAGAAGACCCAGTACTTC

j_gene: TRBJ1-1
v_gene: TRBV5-1
d_gene: -
abundance: -
CDR3aa: CASSLEVGRGTEAFF
CDR3nt: TGCGCCAGCAGCTTGGAGGTGGGTCGGGGCACTGAAGCTTTCTTT

j_gene: TRBJ2-7
v_gene: TRBV10-2
d_gene: TRBD2
abundance: -
CDR3aa: CASQRGGSSYEQYF
CDR3nt: TGCGCCAGTCAGCGGGGGGGAAGCTCCTACGAGCAGTACTTC

j_gene: TRBJ1-2
v_gene: TRBV6-6
d_gene: -
abundance: few
CDR3aa: CASSKQGLYGYTF
CDR3nt: TGTGCCAGCAGTAAACAGGGCCTCTATGGCTACACCTTC

j_gene: TRBJ1-5
v_gene: TRBV6-1
d_gene: TRBD1
abundance: -
CDR3aa: CASRGEGTGFSHF
CDR3nt: TGTGCCAGCAGAGGGGAGGGGACAGGGTTTTCGCATTTT

j_gene: TRBJ2-3
v_gene: TRBV19
d_gene: -
abundance: few
CDR3aa: CASKGTTDTQYF
CDR3nt: TGTGCCAGCAAAGGGACTACAGATACGCAGTATTTT

j_gene: TRBJ2-7
v_gene: TRBV7-9
d_gene: TRBD1
abundance: -
CDR3aa: CASSQTGGRYEQYF
CDR3nt: TGTGCCAGCAGCCAAACAGGGGGCAGGTACGAGCAGTACTTC

j_gene: TRBJ2-5
v_gene: TRBV2
d_gene: -
abundance: -
CDR3aa: CASSEARQIETQYF
CDR3nt: TGTGCCAGCAGTGAAGCCAGGCAGATCGAGACCCAGTACTTC

j_gene: TRBJ2-1
v_gene: TRBV19
d_gene: TRBD2
abundance: -
CDR3aa: CASSQLPTGGGRNEQFF
CDR3nt: TGTGCCAGTAGTCAACTCCCGACGGGCGGGGGGCGGAATGAGCAGTTCTTC

j_gene: TRBJ1-2
v_gene: TRBV9
d_gene: TRBD1
abundance: once
CDR3aa: CASSVAPGRGQGGVGGYTF
CDR3nt: TGTGCCAGCAGCGTAGCCCCCGGGCGTGGACAGGGGGGAGTAGGCGGCTACACCTTC

j_gene: TRBJ2-7
v_gene: TRBV7-9
d_gene: TRBD1
abundance: -
CDR3aa: CASSTGGRYEQYF
CDR3nt: TGTGCCAGCAGCACAGGGGGTCGTTACGAGCAGTACTTC

j_gene: TRBJ2-5
v_gene: TRBV11-2
d_gene: TRBD1
abundance: -
CDR3aa: CASRNRGSEETQYF
CDR3nt: TGTGCCAGCAGGAACAGGGGTAGTGAAGAGACCCAGTACTTC

j_gene: TRBJ2-5
v_gene: TRBV7-6
d_gene: -
abundance: once
CDR3aa: CASSWDIGETQYF
CDR3nt: TGTGCCAGCAGTTGGGACATCGGAGAGACCCAGTACTTC

j_gene: TRBJ2-6
v_gene: TRBV7-9
d_gene: TRBD1
abundance: -
CDR3aa: CASSKGQSGANVLTF
CDR3nt: TGTGCCAGCAGCAAGGGACAGTCTGGGGCCAACGTCCTGACTTTC

j_gene: TRBJ2-5
v_gene: TRBV5-1
d_gene: -
abundance: -
CDR3aa: CASSFQGHQETQYF
CDR3nt: TGCGCCAGCAGCTTCCAGGGTCACCAAGAGACCCAGTACTTC

j_gene: TRBJ2-2
v_gene: TRBV11-3
d_gene: -
abundance: -
CDR3aa: CASSLGLVRNTGELFF
CDR3nt: TGTGCCAGCAGCTTAGGACTAGTCCGGAACACCGGGGAGCTGTTTTTT

j_gene: TRBJ2-1
v_gene: TRBV6-6
d_gene: TRBD2
abundance: -
CDR3aa: CASSDWTSGANEQFF
CDR3nt: TGTGCCAGCAGTGATTGGACTAGCGGGGCGAATGAGCAGTTCTTC

j_gene: TRBJ2-1
v_gene: TRBV6-5
d_gene: TRBD2
abundance: -
CDR3aa: CASSYSGLAGAPEQFF
CDR3nt: TGTGCCAGCAGTTACTCCGGACTAGCGGGAGCCCCCGAGCAGTTCTTC

j_gene: TRBJ2-7
v_gene: TRBV13
d_gene: TRBD2
abundance: once
CDR3aa: CASSPREGTYEQYF
CDR3nt: TGTGCCAGCAGCCCCCGGGAGGGAACCTACGAGCAGTACTTC

j_gene: TRBJ2-6
v_gene: TRBV7-6
d_gene: -
abundance: -
CDR3aa: CASTPRPTGSSSGANVLTF
CDR3nt: TGTGCCAGCACCCCGCGCCCGACAGGATCCAGCTCTGGGGCCAACGTCCTGACTTTC

j_gene: TRBJ2-5
v_gene: TRBV6-5
d_gene: TRBD1
abundance: few
CDR3aa: CASSGYGTAQETQYF
CDR3nt: TGTGCCAGCAGTGGATACGGGACAGCCCAAGAGACCCAGTACTTC

j_gene: TRBJ1-5
v_gene: TRBV7-8
d_gene: -
abundance: -
CDR3aa: CASSLVGVWQPQHF
CDR3nt: TGTGCCAGCAGCTTAGTCGGGGTTTGGCAGCCCCAGCATTTT

j_gene: TRBJ2-7
v_gene: TRBV6-6
d_gene: -
abundance: few
CDR3aa: CASSYARNYEQYF
CDR3nt: TGTGCCAGCAGTTACGCTAGAAACTACGAGCAGTACTTC

j_gene: TRBJ1-4
v_gene: TRBV5-4
d_gene: TRBD1
abundance: -
CDR3aa: CASSLAGTGSGNEKLFF
CDR3nt: TGTGCCAGCAGCTTGGCCGGGACAGGGTCGGGTAATGAAAAACTGTTTTTT

j_gene: TRBJ1-2
v_gene: TRBV7-2
d_gene: TRBD1
abundance: once
CDR3aa: CASSPGGLLGYTF
CDR3nt: TGTGCCAGCAGTCCAGGGGGGCTCCTTGGCTACACCTTC

j_gene: TRBJ2-5
v_gene: TRBV7-9
d_gene: -
abundance: -
CDR3aa: CASSSRAGTEETQYF
CDR3nt: TGTGCCAGCAGCTCTCGTGCGGGGACAGAAGAGACCCAGTACTTC

j_gene: TRBJ2-5
v_gene: TRBV5-6
d_gene: TRBD2
abundance: few
CDR3aa: CASSLLGGLAGGTRVTQYF
CDR3nt: TGTGCCAGCAGCCTCCTAGGGGGACTAGCGGGAGGGACGCGCGTAACCCAGTACTTC

j_gene: TRBJ1-5
v_gene: TRBV4-2
d_gene: TRBD1
abundance: -
CDR3aa: CASSQVTGGVINQPQHF
CDR3nt: TGTGCCAGCAGCCAAGTTACAGGGGGGGTAATTAATCAGCCCCAGCATTTT

j_gene: TRBJ1-2
v_gene: TRBV5-6
d_gene: TRBD1
abundance: -
CDR3aa: CASSYKGAESYGYTF
CDR3nt: TGTGCCAGCAGCTATAAGGGGGCAGAGAGCTATGGCTACACCTTC

j_gene: TRBJ1-5
v_gene: TRBV5-1
d_gene: TRBD1
abundance: -
CDR3aa: CASSWTGDNQPQHF
CDR3nt: TGCGCCAGCAGCTGGACAGGGGACAATCAGCCCCAGCATTTT

j_gene: TRBJ1-6
v_gene: TRBV10-2
d_gene: TRBD1
abundance: -
CDR3aa: CASSEMGQGNSPLHF
CDR3nt: TGCGCCAGCAGTGAGATGGGACAGGGGAATTCACCCCTCCACTTT

j_gene: TRBJ1-1
v_gene: TRBV5-1
d_gene: -
abundance: -
CDR3aa: CASSLSQVGTEAFF
CDR3nt: TGCGCCAGCAGCTTGAGCCAGGTTGGGACTGAAGCTTTCTTT

j_gene: TRBJ2-7
v_gene: TRBV2
d_gene: TRBD1
abundance: -
CDR3aa: CASMRDRGLGEQYF
CDR3nt: TGTGCCAGCATGAGGGACAGGGGGCTCGGCGAGCAGTACTTC

j_gene: TRBJ2-5
v_gene: TRBV6-5
d_gene: -
abundance: -
CDR3aa: CASSSQVPKSAQYF
CDR3nt: TGTGCCAGCAGCTCCCAGGTGCCCAAGAGTGCCCAGTACTTC

j_gene: TRBJ2-7
v_gene: TRBV7-9
d_gene: -
abundance: -
CDR3aa: CASSTWTDSYEQYF
CDR3nt: TGTGCCAGCAGCACCTGGACAGACTCCTACGAGCAGTACTTC

j_gene: TRBJ2-2
v_gene: TRBV15
d_gene: -
abundance: -
CDR3aa: CATSRFYGTGELFF
CDR3nt: TGTGCCACCAGCAGGTTTTACGGGACCGGGGAGCTGTTTTTT

j_gene: TRBJ1-1
v_gene: TRBV5-1
d_gene: TRBD1
abundance: -
CDR3aa: CASSLGPGGSPEAFF
CDR3nt: TGCGCCAGCAGCTTGGGTCCAGGGGGTTCCCCTGAAGCTTTCTTT

j_gene: TRBJ2-2
v_gene: TRBV11-2
d_gene: -
abundance: once
CDR3aa: CASSLGNRPNTGELFF
CDR3nt: TGTGCCAGCAGCTTAGGGAACAGGCCGAACACCGGGGAGCTGTTTTTT

j_gene: TRBJ1-5
v_gene: TRBV6-1
d_gene: TRBD1
abundance: -
CDR3aa: CASSEGTGGQPQHF
CDR3nt: TGTGCCAGCAGTGAAGGGACAGGGGGTCAGCCCCAGCATTTT

j_gene: TRBJ2-2
v_gene: TRBV13
d_gene: TRBD2
abundance: -
CDR3aa: CASSFKTSENTGELFF
CDR3nt: TGTGCCAGCAGCTTTAAGACTAGCGAGAACACCGGGGAGCTGTTTTTT

j_gene: TRBJ1-1
v_gene: TRBV2
d_gene: -
abundance: -
CDR3aa: CASSERGIEAFF
CDR3nt: TGTGCCAGCAGTGAAAGGGGGATCGAAGCTTTCTTT

j_gene: TRBJ2-1
v_gene: TRBV5-8
d_gene: TRBD2
abundance: -
CDR3aa: CASSDRDYSYNEQFF
CDR3nt: TGTGCCAGCAGCGACCGGGACTACTCCTACAATGAGCAGTTCTTC

j_gene: TRBJ2-5
v_gene: TRBV11-2
d_gene: -
abundance: -
CDR3aa: CASSLERGRETQYF
CDR3nt: TGTGCCAGCAGCTTAGAAAGGGGGAGAGAGACCCAGTACTTC